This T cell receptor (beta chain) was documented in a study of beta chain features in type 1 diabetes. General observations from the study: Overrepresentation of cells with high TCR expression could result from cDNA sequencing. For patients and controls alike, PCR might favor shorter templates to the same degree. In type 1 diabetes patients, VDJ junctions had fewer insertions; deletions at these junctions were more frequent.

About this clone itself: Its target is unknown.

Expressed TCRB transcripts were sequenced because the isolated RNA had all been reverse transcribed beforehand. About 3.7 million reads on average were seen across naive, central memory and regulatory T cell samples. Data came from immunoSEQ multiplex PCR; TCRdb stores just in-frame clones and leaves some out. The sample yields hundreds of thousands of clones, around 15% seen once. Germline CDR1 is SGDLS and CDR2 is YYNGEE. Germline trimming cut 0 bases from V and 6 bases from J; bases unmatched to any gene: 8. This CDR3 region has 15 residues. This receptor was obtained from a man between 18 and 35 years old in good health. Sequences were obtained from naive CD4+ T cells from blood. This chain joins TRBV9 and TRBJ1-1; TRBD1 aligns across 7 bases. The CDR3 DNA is TGTGCCAGCAGCGTAGAGACAGGGTTTCTAGCTGAAGCTTTCTTT. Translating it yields CASSVETGFLAEAFF.